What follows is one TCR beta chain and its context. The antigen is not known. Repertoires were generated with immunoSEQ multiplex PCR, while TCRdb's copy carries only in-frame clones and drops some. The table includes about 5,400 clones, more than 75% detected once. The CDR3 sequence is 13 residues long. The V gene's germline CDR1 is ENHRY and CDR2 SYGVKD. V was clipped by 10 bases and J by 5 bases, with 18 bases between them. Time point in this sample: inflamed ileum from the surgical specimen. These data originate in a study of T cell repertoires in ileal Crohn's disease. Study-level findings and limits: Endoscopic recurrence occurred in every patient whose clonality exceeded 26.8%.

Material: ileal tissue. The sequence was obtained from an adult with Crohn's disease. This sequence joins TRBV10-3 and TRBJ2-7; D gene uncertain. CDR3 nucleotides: TGTGCCACCTCTAATGTGGTGGGCCACGAGCAGTACTTC. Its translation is CATSNVVGHEQYF.